This entry lists 21 T cell receptor beta chains sequenced from one sample in a study of regulatory T cells in long-lasting Graves disease. For TCR beta, libraries came from iRepertoire HTBI primers and Arm-PCR of CDR3 regions. TCRdb reprocessed the multiplex PCR reads with MiXCR, giving one entry per CDR3 protein. The sample consists of approximately 470,000 distinct CDR3 sequences, around 21% of them appearing once. The time point was: persistent/refractory GD, antithyroid drugs over 5 years with positive TRAb. PBMC RNA served as the TCR library source. Sequenced here: peripheral blood mononuclear cells (PBMCs), sampled when the disease was refractory, from a patient treated with antithyroid drugs. Source of these receptors: a female donor with Graves disease.

Many counts were recorded for this clonotype. The V gene is TRBV2, the J gene TRBJ2-5, with D unclear. V lost 6 bases and J 2 bases, leaving 13 bases between the germline ends. Germline CDR1 is SNHLY and CDR2 is FYNNEI. CDR3 size: 14 residues. The CDR3 DNA reads as TGTGCCAGCAGCCTTGTGCAGGATCAAGAGACCCAGTACTTC. Translated, it gives CASSLVQDQETQYF.

The V gene is TRBV6-2 or TRBV6-3, the J gene TRBJ2-2; 9 bases line up with TRBD2. This CDR3 region has 16 residues. With V trimmed by 4 bases and J by 6 bases, 9 bases remained unmatched. CDR1 MNHEY and CDR2 SVGEGT come from the germline V gene. This chain's CDR3 is CASSSGTSIDSGELFF. The CDR3 DNA reads TGTGCCAGCAGTTCTGGGACTAGCATCGATTCCGGGGAGCTGTTTTTT.

This clonotype was observed a few times. The genes are TRBV19 and TRBJ1-1; TRBD1 might be the D (5 bases). V lost 9 bases and J lost 0, with 11 bases in between. Germline CDR1 is LNHDA and CDR2 is SQIVND (reference sequence). There are 13 residues in the CDR3. The CDR3 nucleotides read TGTGCCAGCAACTGGGGCTTGAACACTGAAGCTTTCTTT. As protein: CASNWGLNTEAFF.

V and J are TRBV5-6 and TRBJ1-5; D uncertain. CDR3 length equals 14 residues. The V end lost 0 bases, the J end lost 4 bases, and 8 bases lay between the germline ends. Germline values: CDR1 SGHDT, CDR2 YYEEEE. CDR3 protein: CASSLVTDNQPQHF. DNA of the CDR3: TGTGCCAGCAGCTTGGTTACCGATAATCAGCCCCAGCATTTT.

The V and J genes are TRBV9 and TRBJ1-1; D unresolved. Germline CDR1 reads SGDLS; CDR2 reads YYNGEE. CDR3 length: 13 amino acids. V dropped 4 bases and J dropped 4 bases, with 11 bases sitting between them. The DNA for the CDR3 is TGTGCCAGCAGCCCCTTAACAAGCACTGAAGCTTTCTTT. Its protein product is CASSPLTSTEAFF.

This clonotype has only one observation. The J gene is TRBJ2-7, the V gene TRBV7-9, with TRBD1 matching 12 bases. This CDR3 is 15 amino acids long. Germline V gene lookup returns CDR1 SEHNR and CDR2 FQNEAQ (reference sequence). Trimming cost V 3 bases and J 5 bases; bases outside gene matches: 5. The chain's CDR3 is CASSFAGTGGDEQYF. In DNA form, the CDR3 reads TGTGCCAGCAGCTTTGCCGGGACAGGGGGCGACGAGCAGTACTTC. The whole variable domain, filled in from reference TRBV7-9 and TRBJ2-7, reads DTGVSQNPRHKITKRGQNVTFRCDPISEHNRLYWYRQTLGQGPEFLTYFQNEAQLEKSRLLSDRFSAERPKGSFSTLEIQRTEQGDSAMYLCASSFAGTGGDEQYFGPGTRLTVT.

The V call is TRBV15, the J call TRBJ2-3; unclear D gene. The ends were cut back, 0 bases at V and 2 bases at J, with 6 bases in the middle. Germline loops: CDR1 LNHNV, CDR2 YYDKDF (reference sequence). The length of the CDR3 is 14 residues. The CDR3 is CATSREETTDTQYF. The CDR3 bases are TGTGCCACCAGCAGAGAGGAAACCACAGATACGCAGTATTTT. Variable domain in full (rest from reference TRBV15 and TRBJ2-3): DAMVIQNPRYQVTQFGKPVTLSCSQTLNHNVMYWYQQKSSQAPKLLFHYYDKDFNNEADTPDNFQSRRPNTSFCFLDIRSPGLGDTAMYLCATSREETTDTQYFGPGTRLTVL.

This clonotype was observed at least ten times. The chain recombines TRBV29-1 with TRBJ2-5; TRBD2 might be the D (5 bases). The CDR3 totals 11 residues. The V and J ends lost 7 bases and 6 bases respectively, with 12 bases between them. Germline CDR1 reads SQVTM; CDR2 reads ANQGSEA. The CDR3, as DNA: TGCAGCGCCCGGGATGGTCAGACCCAGTACTTC. This codes for CSARDGQTQYF.

The chain is built from TRBV6-2 or TRBV6-3 and TRBJ1-5, with a tentative D call TRBD1 (5 bases). The CDR3 runs 17 residues. V dropped 5 bases and J dropped 4 bases, with 21 bases sitting between them. CDR1 MNHEY and CDR2 SVGEGT come from the germline V gene. The CDR3 reads CASSPGKGKGRNQPQHF. CDR3 bases: TGTGCCAGCAGTCCGGGGAAGGGGAAAGGAAGGAATCAGCCCCAGCATTTT.

This clonotype showed up just once. The chain links TRBV6-9 to TRBJ2-1; TRBD2 matches 12 bases. The CDR3 has 17 residues. V was clipped by 4 bases and J by 6 bases; unmatched bases: 10. The germline CDR1 and CDR2 sequences are MNHGY and SVAAGI. The CDR3 reads CASSSLELAGGPNEQFF. The CDR3 nucleotides read TGTGCCAGCAGTTCACTTGAGCTAGCGGGAGGGCCCAATGAGCAGTTCTTC.

The V and J genes are TRBV25-1 and TRBJ2-5; TRBD1 might be the D (6 bases). The CDR3 is made up of 16 amino acids. Per germline, CDR1 MGHDK and CDR2 SYGVNS. Trimming removed 5 bases at V and 2 bases at J, with 18 bases between. The CDR3 coding sequence is TGTGCCAGCAGTTCCGGGGACACACACCAACAAGAGACCCAGTACTTC. It yields the protein CASSSGDTHQQETQYF.

V is TRBV5-1 and J is TRBJ2-1; TRBD2 aligns across 11 bases. The CDR3 has 15 residues. With 2 bases clipped from V and 6 bases from J, the junction kept 4 bases outside the gene matches. Germline CDR1 and CDR2: SGHRS and YFSETQ. CDR3 nucleotides: TGCGCCAGCAGCTTCACTAGCGGGAGTCGCAATGAGCAGTTCTTC. Its protein product is CASSFTSGSRNEQFF.

DNA for the CDR3: TGTGCCAGCCGGACTAGCGGAAACACAGATACGCAGTATTTT. Its translation: CASRTSGNTDTQYF. This sequence joins TRBV28 and TRBJ2-3, with 10 bases matching TRBD2. The CDR3 runs to 14 residues. Per the germline V gene, CDR1 is MDHEN and CDR2 is SYDVKM. V gave up 8 bases and J gave up 2 bases; unmatched junction bases: 4.

This clonotype was picked up many times. This rearrangement joins TRBV11-1 to TRBJ1-2; D ambiguous. With 5 bases removed from V and 7 bases from J, the gap between germline ends came to 14 bases. Per germline, CDR1 SGHAT and CDR2 FQDESV (reference sequence). CDR3 length: 13 residues. The CDR3, as DNA: TGTGCCAGCAGCGATCCTTCGGGGTTTGGCTACACCTTC. Its protein is CASSDPSGFGYTF. Together with reference TRBV11-1 and TRBJ1-2, the CDR3 gives the full variable domain: EAEVAQSPRYKITEKSQAVAFWCDPISGHATLYWYRQILGQGPELLVQFQDESVVDDSQLPKDRFSAERLKGVDSTLKIQPAELGDSAMYLCASSDPSGFGYTFGSGTRLTVV.

As for this clonotype: At one end, the junction sequence differs from germline, possibly due to a read error. The chain uses TRBV6-2 or TRBV6-3 and TRBJ1-1; no firm D call. Per the germline V gene, CDR1 is MNHEY and CDR2 is SVGEGT. The CDR3 runs 15 residues. The CDR3 bases are TGTGCCAGCGGTTACTCGCCGGGGATGAACGCTGAAGCTTTCTTT. As protein: CASGYSPGMNAEAFF.

This clonotype was picked up many times. The chain uses TRBV6-2 or TRBV6-3 and TRBJ1-2; weak D call: TRBD1 (5 bases). The CDR3 consists of 12 residues. Germline loops: CDR1 MNHEY, CDR2 SVGEGT. Trimming took off 2 bases at V and 8 bases at J, with 9 bases between the two ends. The DNA for the CDR3 is TGTGCCAGCAGTTACCGGGGGGGAGGCTACACCTTC. Translating it yields CASSYRGGGYTF.

The J gene is TRBJ2-3, the V gene TRBV12-3 or TRBV12-4; 11 bases are a match to TRBD1. V lost 6 bases to trimming and J lost 4 bases; unmatched junction nucleotides: 6. CDR3 length: 15 residues. DNA of the CDR3: TGTGCCAGCAGCCGCGGACAGGGGGCAGCAGATACGCAGTATTTT. Protein sequence: CASSRGQGAADTQYF.

This clonotype has a count of ten or more. The gene calls are TRBV27 and TRBJ1-6; D is unclear. The V gene's germline CDR1 is MNHEY and CDR2 SMNVEV (reference sequence). This CDR3 spans 15 amino acids. V was shortened by 8 bases and J by 7 bases, with 18 bases between the two germline ends. In DNA form, the CDR3 reads TGTGCCAGCGGATTCGAGGGCGGTCCAAATTCACCCCTCCACTTT. Its translation: CASGFEGGPNSPLHF.

This clonotype was detected only a few times. The rearrangement uses TRBV9 and TRBJ2-6, with D possibly being TRBD2 (5 bases). The CDR3 is 17 residues long. The V gene lost 3 bases and the J gene lost 4 bases, with 17 bases spanning the gap. From germline, CDR1 is SGDLS and CDR2 YYNGEE. The CDR3: CASSGGLTGSGANVLTF. DNA of the CDR3: TGTGCCAGCAGCGGAGGTTTGACGGGGTCCGGGGCCAACGTCCTGACTTTC.

The chain couples TRBV9 to TRBJ2-3; no reliable D call. The germline V and J ends were trimmed by 0 bases and 3 bases, with 14 bases remaining between them. This CDR3 spans 16 amino acids. Germline CDR1 and CDR2: SGDLS and YYNGEE. CDR3 region: CASSVGVALRTDTQYF. Written as DNA, the CDR3 is TGTGCCAGCAGCGTAGGGGTGGCTTTGCGAACAGATACGCAGTATTTT. Combining the CDR3 with reference TRBV9 and TRBJ2-3 gives the whole variable domain DSGVTQTPKHLITATGQRVTLRCSPRSGDLSVYWYQQSLDQGLQFLIQYYNGEERAKGNILERFSAQQFPDLHSELNLSSLELGDSALYFCASSVGVALRTDTQYFGPGTRLTVL.

The V gene is TRBV6-1, the J gene TRBJ2-7; 8 bases agree with TRBD1. Germline CDR1 is MNHNS and CDR2 is SASEGT. This CDR3 is 14 amino acids long. V was pared by 4 bases and J by 7 bases, with 9 bases of the junction left unmatched. The CDR3 region has the DNA TGTGCCAGCAGTGCCGGGACAGGTGTTCTTGAGCAGTACTTC. Encoded protein: CASSAGTGVLEQYF.